This entry lists 22 T cell receptor beta chains sequenced from one sample in a study of blood T cell repertoires in COVID-19. Using immunoSEQ multiplex PCR, the repertoire was profiled, and TCRdb retains in-frame clones only, with some absent. Of 200,000 to 250,000 clones listed, around 82% are singletons. Sequencing used PBMCs or T cells enriched from blood (not recorded which). These receptors originate from a man aged 25 to 45 with acute COVID-19.

This chain connects TRBV11-3 to TRBJ2-7, with 7 bases lining up with TRBD1. Unmatched junction bases numbered 6, after V lost 5 bases and J lost 2 bases. The germline gives CDR1 SGHNT, CDR2 YENEEA. CDR3 size: 14 residues. The CDR3 loop is CASSTDREPYEQYF. The CDR3 DNA reads as TGTGCCAGCAGCACAGACAGGGAACCCTACGAGCAGTACTTC.

The rearrangement links TRBV14 to TRBJ1-2; no reliable D call. This CDR3 has 13 residues. Deletions cut 4 bases from V and 2 bases from J, with 8 bases between. Germline V gene sequence: CDR1 SGHDN, CDR2 FVKESK. The CDR3 bases are TGTGCCAGCAGCCTCTCAGAAAACTATGGCTACACCTTC. This translates into CASSLSENYGYTF.

J is TRBJ2-5 and V is TRBV5-6, with TRBD2 matching over 8 bases. Germline-derived CDR1 and CDR2 are SGHDT and YYEEEE. The V segment lost 4 bases and the J segment 4 bases; nucleotides outside the gene matches: 9. This CDR3 is 15 amino acids long. This CDR3 is CASSPGLGYGETQYF. The CDR3 DNA sequence: TGTGCCAGCAGCCCGGGACTAGGGTATGGAGAGACCCAGTACTTC.

The CDR3 DNA reads TGTGCCAGCAGTTACTCGAATAGGCGGGACACTGAAGCTTTCTTT. Translating it yields CASSYSNRRDTEAFF. This rearrangement joins TRBV6-5 to TRBJ1-1; D is undetermined. Trimming pared 0 bases from V and 3 bases from J, leaving 11 bases between. The CDR3 is 15 amino acids. Per germline, CDR1 MNHEY and CDR2 SVGAGI.

CDR3 in DNA: TGTGCCAGCAGTGAAGGGACAGTTCACTACGAGCAGTACTTC. This encodes CASSEGTVHYEQYF. The chain combines TRBV25-1 with TRBJ2-7, with 7 bases identical to TRBD1. Germline loops: CDR1 MGHDK, CDR2 SYGVNS. V was pared by 2 bases and J by 3 bases, with 4 bases of the junction left unmatched. The CDR3 contains 14 residues.

The genes are TRBV2 and TRBJ1-2; 9 nucleotides match TRBD1. V was clipped by 7 bases and J by 7 bases; unmatched bases: 13. Germline V gene data show CDR1 as SNHLY and CDR2 as FYNNEI. The CDR3 runs to 15 residues. In DNA, the CDR3 is TGTGCCAGCATTTCGGACAGGGGCTTTTTTTCTGGCTACACCTTC. This sequence encodes CASISDRGFFSGYTF.

The V gene is TRBV19, the J gene TRBJ1-4; perhaps TRBD1 as D (5 bases). V shed 0 bases and J shed 3 bases, with 8 bases lying between them. The CDR3 loop spans 15 amino acids. CDR1 LNHDA and CDR2 SQIVND come from the germline V gene (reference sequence). The CDR3 region is CASSIEGRPNEKLFF. The CDR3 nucleotides read TGTGCCAGTAGTATAGAGGGGCGGCCTAATGAAAAACTGTTTTTT. Using reference TRBV19 and TRBJ1-4 for the parts outside the CDR3, the full variable domain is DGGITQSPKYLFRKEGQNVTLSCEQNLNHDAMYWYRQDPGQGLRLIYYSQIVNDFQKGDIAEGYSVSREKKESFPLTVTSAQKNPTAFYLCASSIEGRPNEKLFFGSGTQLSVL.

The chain carries TRBV18 and TRBJ1-4; tentative D call: TRBD1 (5 bases). CDR1 KGHSH and CDR2 LQKENI come from the germline V gene. The ends were cut back, 1 base at V and 3 bases at J, with 6 bases in the middle. This CDR3 has 14 residues. CDR3 in amino acids: CASSPRDSNEKLFF. CDR3 bases: TGTGCCAGCTCACCACGGGACTCTAATGAAAAACTGTTTTTT.

V gene TRBV19 combines with J gene TRBJ1-2, with D possibly TRBD1 on 5 matching bases. From germline, CDR1 is LNHDA and CDR2 SQIVND (reference sequence). Trimming pared 1 base from V and 4 bases from J, leaving 13 bases between. The CDR3 sequence is 15 residues long. CDR3 sequence: CASSIAPGGVYGYTF. CDR3 nucleotide sequence: TGTGCCAGTAGTATAGCCCCTGGGGGGGTCTATGGCTACACCTTC.

This chain uses TRBV10-2 with TRBJ2-3, with D perhaps TRBD1 (6 bases). The CDR3 is 16 residues long. V was pared by 0 bases and J by 2 bases, with 12 bases between. In germline, CDR1 is WSHSY, CDR2 SAAADI. CDR3 in DNA: TGCGCCAGCAGTGAGTCTCCCGGACAGCTCACAGATACGCAGTATTTT. Its translation: CASSESPGQLTDTQYF.

The chain uses TRBV5-5 and TRBJ2-7, with 11 bases that match TRBD1. V lost 3 bases, J lost 6 bases, and 5 bases stayed unmatched. This CDR3 region has 14 residues. CDR1 is SGHKS, CDR2 YYEKEE, per germline (reference sequence). CDR3 in DNA: TGTGCCAGCAGCTCGGACAGGGGGCCTGGCGAGCAGTACTTC. Encoded protein: CASSSDRGPGEQYF.

The genes are TRBV12-5 and TRBJ2-7; a weak D match, TRBD1 (5 bases). CDR1 is LGHNT, CDR2 FRNRAP, per germline. With 0 bases removed from V and 6 bases from J, the gap between germline ends came to 9 bases. CDR3 length: 13 residues. CDR3 protein: CASGLVQGPEQYF. CDR3 DNA: TGTGCTAGTGGTTTGGTGCAGGGTCCCGAGCAGTACTTC.

The rearrangement joins TRBV28 to TRBJ2-5; 12 positions match TRBD2. Germline loops: CDR1 MDHEN, CDR2 SYDVKM. This CDR3 region has 16 residues. V shed 2 bases and J 1 base; nucleotides not matched to a gene: 2. CDR3: CASSLKTSGGQETQYF. The CDR3 bases are TGTGCCAGCAGTTTAAAGACTAGCGGGGGCCAAGAGACCCAGTACTTC.

The chain carries TRBV10-3 and TRBJ2-2; TRBD2 matches at 7 bases. CDR3 size: 16 residues. Germline CDR1 reads ENHRY; CDR2 reads SYGVKD. V was pared by 11 bases and J by 0 bases, with 12 bases of the junction left unmatched. In DNA form, the CDR3 reads TGTGCCTCAGCATATTCGAGCGGGGCGAACACCGGGGAGCTGTTTTTT. Translated: CASAYSSGANTGELFF.

J is TRBJ1-4 and V is TRBV12-3 or TRBV12-4; no clear D. V was pared by 6 bases and J by 10 bases, with 12 bases between. The CDR3 has 12 amino acids. Here the CDR3 reads CASSPPGGKLFF. DNA of the CDR3: TGTGCCAGCAGCCCCCCTGGAGGAAAACTGTTTTTT.

The CDR3 DNA follows: TGTGCCAGCCGAGAAATGAACACTGAAGCTTTCTTT. It translates to CASREMNTEAFF. This chain connects TRBV7-9 to TRBJ1-1; unclear D gene. Trimming cost V 8 bases and J 0 bases, with 7 bases left between them. The CDR3 runs 12 residues. The germline CDR1 and CDR2 sequences are SEHNR and FQNEAQ (reference sequence). The full variable domain, rest sourced from reference TRBV7-9 and TRBJ1-1, is DTGVSQNPRHKITKRGQNVTFRCDPISEHNRLYWYRQTLGQGPEFLTYFQNEAQLEKSRLLSDRFSAERPKGSFSTLEIQRTEQGDSAMYLCASREMNTEAFFGQGTRLTVV.

This chain uses TRBV29-1 with TRBJ2-3; tentatively, D is TRBD2 (7 bases). Germline V gene sequence: CDR1 SQVTM, CDR2 ANQGSEA. The length of the CDR3 is 16 residues. Trimming took off 1 base at V and 1 base at J, with 15 bases between the two ends. CDR3 in amino acids: CSVEGLGGVGTDTQYF. DNA for the CDR3: TGCAGCGTTGAAGGGTTAGGGGGGGTAGGCACAGATACGCAGTATTTT.

This clone was counted many times. The gene calls are TRBV28 and TRBJ2-3; 7 nucleotides line up with TRBD2. The CDR3 sequence is 15 residues long. V shed 5 bases, J shed 2 bases, and the junction held 7 bases outside the gene matches. Germline values: CDR1 MDHEN, CDR2 SYDVKM. The CDR3 DNA is TGTGCCAGCAGTCTCCCTAGCGGACTCACAGATACGCAGTATTTT. Translated: CASSLPSGLTDTQYF.

The V gene is TRBV6-4, the J gene TRBJ2-1; 14 bases are shared with TRBD2. V lost 0 bases and J lost 5; bases outside the gene matches: 9. This CDR3 region has 19 residues. Germline loops: CDR1 MRHNA, CDR2 SNTAGT. The CDR3 spells CASSDSGLAGALPHNEQFF. CDR3 nucleotide sequence: TGTGCCAGCAGTGACTCGGGACTAGCGGGGGCCCTCCCCCACAATGAGCAGTTCTTC.

As regards this clone: The germline gene is not matched at one end of the junction; a read error may be the cause. V and J are TRBV3-1 (or the pseudogene TRBV3-2) and TRBJ2-5; D gene uncertain. The CDR3 covers 11 residues. The germline gives CDR1 LGHDT, CDR2 YNNKEL (reference sequence). In DNA, the CDR3 is TGTGCCAGCAGCCAAGGTCTCAGTTATCACTTC. Translating it yields CASSQGLSYHF.

The chain couples TRBV27 to TRBJ1-2, with TRBD1 identical over 9 bases. V gave up 0 bases and J gave up 5 bases; unmatched junction bases: 10. The CDR3 spans 17 residues. CDR1 and CDR2 from the germline V gene are MNHEY and SMNVEV (reference sequence). The DNA for the CDR3 is TGTGCCAGCAGTTTATCCGAAACAGGGGGCGCGATTTATGGCTACACCTTC. Its translation: CASSLSETGGAIYGYTF.

The chain has TRBV28 and TRBJ2-7; D is unresolved. CDR3 length: 14 residues. The germline V gene encodes CDR1 MDHEN and CDR2 SYDVKM. The V and J ends lost 7 bases and 0 bases respectively, with 13 bases between them. CDR3 sequence: CASNGFLGSYEQYF. The CDR3 DNA sequence: TGTGCCAGCAACGGGTTTCTGGGCTCCTACGAGCAGTACTTC.